These 4 T cell receptor beta chains share one sample of origin, sequenced in a study of control samples from healthy donors and cancer patients. Produced via immunoSEQ multiplex PCR; TCRdb's table is partial and in-frame only. The sample consists of tens of thousands of clones, about 89% of them appearing once. The sample consisted of PBMCs. The receptors were sampled from a woman in her sixties with lung cancer.

The rearrangement links TRBV28 to TRBJ1-1; D is undetermined. Germline V lookup: CDR1 MDHEN, CDR2 SYDVKM. Deletions cut 1 base from V and 0 bases from J, with 6 bases between. This CDR3 has 14 residues. For the CDR3, the DNA is TGTGCCAGCAGTTTATACGGGGTGAACACTGAAGCTTTCTTT. This codes for CASSLYGVNTEAFF.

This clone was detected a few times. The V gene is TRBV19, the J gene TRBJ2-7, with no clear D. The V gene's germline CDR1 is LNHDA and CDR2 SQIVND (reference sequence). Trimming left V 6 bases short and J 0 bases short, with 15 bases between. This CDR3 contains 15 residues. Written as DNA, the CDR3 is TGTGCCAGTAGCGTCAACCGGGCCGGCTCCTACGAGCAGTACTTC. As protein: CASSVNRAGSYEQYF.

There are a few counts of this clone. This chain connects TRBV28 to TRBJ2-1, with D perhaps matching TRBD1 or TRBD2 (5 bases each). Germline assignment: CDR1 MDHEN and CDR2 SYDVKM. The CDR3 spans 13 residues. V lost 6 bases to trimming and J lost 12 bases, with 18 bases between them. The CDR3 loop reads CASSTWEPGTQFF. The CDR3, as DNA: TGTGCCAGCAGCACGTGGGAGCCCGGGACGCAGTTCTTC.

The CDR3 DNA reads as TGTGCCTGGAACAAACCGCGGGGGGCATCTCGCTCCCCCGATGAGCAGTTCTTC. This sequence encodes CAWNKPRGASRSPDEQFF. This sequence joins TRBV30 and TRBJ2-1, with 8 bases fitting TRBD2. This CDR3 has 18 residues. Unmatched junction bases numbered 22, after V lost 4 bases and J lost 8 bases. Germline V lookup: CDR1 GTSNPN, CDR2 SVGIG (reference sequence).